This note documents a single T cell receptor (beta chain) sequence. Its antigen remains unknown. These data are taken from a study of cytomegalovirus exposure and HLA in healthy donors. Study conclusions and caveats: Productive rates of about 87% or about 30% were seen for most TCR beta V segments in an earlier analysis.

PCR primers comprised 60 Vbeta and 13 Jbeta primers. Profiled with immunoSEQ multiplex PCR; TCRdb holds only in-frame clones, not every one. Of 170,000 or so clones listed, 75% to 85% are singletons. The sample comprised PBMCs. This sequence was found in a woman in her forties or fifties in good health and CMV-seropositive.

The CDR3 nucleotides are TGTGCCATCAGTGACCAGGGAGGATACTACGAGCAGTACTTC. Its protein product is CAISDQGGYYEQYF. The chain recombines TRBV10-3 with TRBJ2-7, with D tentatively TRBD2 (6 bases). CDR1 ENHRY and CDR2 SYGVKD come from the germline V gene. This CDR3 is 14 amino acids long. V dropped 3 bases and J dropped 3 bases, with 12 bases sitting between them.